These 14 T cell receptor beta chains originate from one sample sequenced in a study of vaccination effects on CD4 cells after COVID-19. Measured with immunoSEQ multiplex PCR; TCRdb has only the in-frame clones, and not every one. The sample yields about 46,000 clones, 60% to 80% seen once. Following 10 days of culture, CD4+ T cells were isolated. Antigens of these TCRs are unknown. The specimen comprised CD4+ T cells from PBMCs cultured without peptide, sampled before COVID-19 vaccination. The source of these receptors is a human donor who had a prior SARS-CoV-2 infection.

CDR3 residues: CASGRGHADTQYF. CDR3 in DNA: TGTGCCAGCGGCAGGGGGCATGCAGATACGCAGTATTTT. The chain recombines TRBV12-3 or TRBV12-4 with TRBJ2-3, with 8 bases fitting TRBD1. V shed 8 bases, J shed 4 bases, and the junction held 5 bases outside the gene matches. This CDR3 is built from 13 residues.

This clone has a handful of counts. The chain couples TRBV6-6 to TRBJ2-3; 10 bases agree with TRBD2. Germline CDR1 is MNHNY and CDR2 is SVGAGI (reference sequence). The CDR3 extends over 16 amino acids. V gave up 6 bases and J gave up 2 bases; unmatched junction bases: 8. The chain's CDR3 is CASRSSLAGATDTQYF. The CDR3 nucleotides are TGTGCCAGCAGGTCGTCGCTAGCGGGAGCCACAGATACGCAGTATTTT.

This chain links TRBV27 with TRBJ2-7; D tentatively reads TRBD1 or TRBD2 (5 bases each). Germline CDR1 and CDR2: MNHEY and SMNVEV (reference sequence). The CDR3 has 15 amino acids. Trimming stripped 2 bases from V and 2 bases from J, with 13 bases between. CDR3 sequence (DNA): TGTGCCAGCAGTTTAAGGGTTATGGGGGCCTACGAGCAGTACTTC. It is translated as CASSLRVMGAYEQYF.

This clone showed up just once. The V and J genes are TRBV5-5 and TRBJ2-5; D perhaps matches TRBD1 (5 bases). Germline V gives CDR1 SGHKS, CDR2 YYEKEE (reference sequence). This CDR3 is 14 amino acids long. The V gene lost 0 bases and the J gene lost 2 bases, with 8 bases spanning the gap. In nucleotides, the CDR3 is TGTGCCAGCAGCTTGGAAGGGGATCAAGAGACCCAGTACTTC. The encoded protein is CASSLEGDQETQYF.

The V call is TRBV5-1, the J call TRBJ1-2, with D possibly matching TRBD1 (5 bases). Trimming shortened V by 4 bases and J by 1 base, and 14 bases separated the two germline ends. This CDR3 region has 15 residues. CDR1 and CDR2 (germline): SGHRS, YFSETQ. Here the CDR3 reads CASSPAGTINYGYTF. CDR3 sequence (DNA): TGCGCCAGCAGCCCCGCGGGGACGATTAACTATGGCTACACCTTC.

The chain couples TRBV4-1 to TRBJ1-2; D gene unclear. V dropped 8 bases and J dropped 10 bases, with 23 bases sitting between them. The CDR3 runs to 14 residues. CDR1 is MGHRA and CDR2 is YSYEKL in the germline V gene. CDR3 residues: CASGTRHGLMDYTF. The CDR3 coding sequence is TGCGCCAGCGGAACTAGACACGGACTTATGGACTACACCTTC.

The gene calls are TRBV5-1 and TRBJ2-2; the D gene is possibly TRBD2 (5 bases). Trimming took off 4 bases at V and 0 bases at J, with 13 bases between the two ends. This CDR3 region has 16 residues. Looked up from germline, CDR1 is SGHRS and CDR2 is YFSETQ. Here the CDR3 DNA reads TGCGCCAGCAGCCTACTGGCGGGTGCGAACACCGGGGAGCTGTTTTTT. Its translation is CASSLLAGANTGELFF.

The rearrangement uses TRBV3-1 (or the pseudogene TRBV3-2) and TRBJ2-7; D gene ambiguous. V lost 2 bases to trimming and J lost 6 bases, with 8 bases between them. Germline CDR1 reads LGHDT; CDR2 reads YNNKEL (reference sequence). There are 12 residues in the CDR3. CDR3 nucleotides: TGTGCCAGCAGCCAACGAGCGCGCGAGCAGTACTTC. Translation: CASSQRAREQYF.

This clone was seen a few times. V usage is TRBV4-2 and J usage is TRBJ2-7; D is uncertain. V was trimmed by 0 bases and J by 0 bases, leaving 12 bases between them. Germline V gene data show CDR1 as LGHNA and CDR2 as YNFKEQ. The CDR3 spans 16 residues. The CDR3 region has the DNA TGTGCCAGCAGCCAAGATCAAATCAGGAGCTCCTACGAGCAGTACTTC. Its translation: CASSQDQIRSSYEQYF.

The chain combines TRBV5-6 with TRBJ2-3; D ambiguous. Germline CDR1 reads SGHDT; CDR2 reads YYEEEE. This CDR3 has 14 amino acids. The germline V and J ends were trimmed by 0 bases and 4 bases, with 9 bases remaining between them. In DNA form, the CDR3 reads TGTGCCAGCAGCTTGGTAGCTAGGGCAGATACGCAGTATTTT. Protein: CASSLVARADTQYF.

V and J are TRBV19 and TRBJ2-2, with a weak D call TRBD2 (6 bases). Per the germline V gene, CDR1 is LNHDA and CDR2 is SQIVND (reference sequence). V lost 7 bases to trimming and J lost 0 bases, with 15 bases between them. The CDR3 spans 16 residues. CDR3 loop: CASKPGRRANTGELFF. CDR3 sequence (DNA): TGTGCCAGTAAACCGGGACGGAGGGCGAACACCGGGGAGCTGTTTTTT.

The chain carries TRBV9 and TRBJ2-7; 9 bases align to TRBD1. V was pared by 3 bases and J by 4 bases, with 8 bases of the junction left unmatched. Germline V lookup: CDR1 SGDLS, CDR2 YYNGEE. CDR3 size: 15 residues. The CDR3 here is CASSAGTGWQYEQYF. The CDR3 region has the DNA TGTGCCAGCAGCGCCGGGACAGGGTGGCAGTACGAGCAGTACTTC.

The V gene is TRBV5-6, the J gene TRBJ2-7; tentatively, D is TRBD2 (6 bases). The CDR3 extends over 16 amino acids. V gave up 0 bases and J gave up 0 bases, with 13 bases separating them. Per the germline V gene, CDR1 is SGHDT and CDR2 is YYEEEE. The DNA of the CDR3 is TGTGCCAGCAGCTTGGTGGGGGGATCTAACTCCTACGAGCAGTACTTC. Protein: CASSLVGGSNSYEQYF.

V is TRBV2 and J is TRBJ1-6; no clear D gene. Between the trimmed V and J ends, which lost 1 base and 8 bases, there was a span of 6 bases. The CDR3 covers 13 residues. Looked up from germline, CDR1 is SNHLY and CDR2 is FYNNEI. Here the CDR3 reads CASSEGLDSPLHF. DNA of the CDR3: TGTGCCAGCAGTGAAGGTCTGGATTCACCCCTCCACTTT.